Included here is one TCR beta chain sequence, with context. The data originate from a study of blood T cell repertoires in COVID-19. Study overall: The United States, Italy and Spain were the sources of the acute and convalescent COVID-19 samples.

Living in about 25 US areas, the participants were between 18 and 89 years of age. Cohort allocation depended upon clinical history that participants reported. Authors' methods: Nucleated cell number was recorded as an estimate derived from reference gene primer amplification. This table comes from immunoSEQ multiplex PCR, and its TCRdb copy is limited to in-frame clones, with some not included. The V and J calls and clone size were taken over from that table, and D and trimming were inferred from the DNA. The sample has around 280,000 clones, around 91% seen once. Germline values: CDR1 MNHNS, CDR2 SASEGT. CDR3 length: 15 amino acids. V was trimmed by 1 base and J by 4 bases, leaving 14 bases between them.

The source material was PBMCs or T cells enriched from blood (not recorded which). This sequence originates from a woman under 30 with acute COVID-19. The rearrangement links TRBV6-1 to TRBJ2-7; tentative D call: TRBD1 (6 bases). CDR3 coding DNA: TGTGCCAGCAGTGAAGGGACAGTTAGTTGGTACGAGCAGTACTTC. Amino acids: CASSEGTVSWYEQYF.